This is a list of T cell receptor beta chains from one sample in a study of T cells after somatic rescue of genetic block. Assay used: immunoSEQ multiplex PCR; TCRdb lists only in-frame clones, some missing. The sample consists of about 68,000 clones, approximately 90% of them appearing once. The specimen was peripheral blood mononuclear cells (PBMCs). The receptor set was obtained from a man aged 40-49 years. CDR3s include the opening cysteine and the closing phenylalanine or tryptophan. Each record gives: D gene, J gene, V gene, CDR3 protein. The D gene is left open where the match is weak.

d_gene: NA
j_gene: TRBJ2-3
v_gene: TRBV19
CDR3aa: CASSMMEDTQYF

d_gene: TRBD2
j_gene: TRBJ2-3
v_gene: TRBV5-4
CDR3aa: CASRALAVTDTQYF

d_gene: NA
j_gene: TRBJ2-5
v_gene: TRBV7-9
CDR3aa: CASSLAPETQYF

d_gene: NA
j_gene: TRBJ2-7
v_gene: TRBV6-7
CDR3aa: CASSYSRARQYF

d_gene: TRBD1
j_gene: TRBJ2-1
v_gene: TRBV19
CDR3aa: CASSPGTGGNEQFF

d_gene: TRBD1
j_gene: TRBJ2-7
v_gene: TRBV18
CDR3aa: CASSPFRRDSYEQYF

d_gene: TRBD1
j_gene: TRBJ2-1
v_gene: TRBV7-9
CDR3aa: CASRTGGSYNEQFF

d_gene: NA
j_gene: TRBJ2-5
v_gene: TRBV28
CDR3aa: CASSPRQVETQYF

d_gene: NA
j_gene: TRBJ1-3
v_gene: TRBV4-3
CDR3aa: CASSQDRLTSAGNTIYF

d_gene: TRBD1
j_gene: TRBJ2-7
v_gene: TRBV5-6
CDR3aa: CASSGQGLTHEQYF

d_gene: TRBD2
j_gene: TRBJ2-3
v_gene: TRBV4-2
CDR3aa: CASSQAPSGGTPHTQYF

d_gene: NA
j_gene: TRBJ2-5
v_gene: TRBV7-2
CDR3aa: CASSLSARPQETQYF

d_gene: NA
j_gene: TRBJ2-7
v_gene: TRBV4-3
CDR3aa: CASSQDLLENEQYF

d_gene: NA
j_gene: TRBJ2-1
v_gene: TRBV11-3
CDR3aa: CASSLNYRNEQFF

d_gene: NA
j_gene: TRBJ1-2
v_gene: TRBV4-2
CDR3aa: CASSLTRGGNGYTF

d_gene: NA
j_gene: TRBJ1-1
v_gene: TRBV7-9
CDR3aa: CASSLVWGSTEAFF

d_gene: TRBD2
j_gene: TRBJ2-7
v_gene: TRBV4-1
CDR3aa: CASSHSGNYEQYF

d_gene: TRBD2
j_gene: TRBJ2-1
v_gene: TRBV5-6
CDR3aa: CASSFFSGSSRDNEQFF

d_gene: TRBD2
j_gene: TRBJ2-5
v_gene: TRBV5-1
CDR3aa: CASSLGLAGNGETQYF

d_gene: NA
j_gene: TRBJ2-5
v_gene: TRBV29-1
CDR3aa: CSVGGPSRETQYF

d_gene: NA
j_gene: TRBJ1-3
v_gene: TRBV14
CDR3aa: CASSQITNSGNTIYF

d_gene: NA
j_gene: TRBJ1-1
v_gene: TRBV11-3
CDR3aa: CASSLGGAARNTEAFF

d_gene: TRBD1
j_gene: TRBJ1-6
v_gene: TRBV5-5
CDR3aa: CASSWGTVYSPLHF

d_gene: NA
j_gene: TRBJ2-1
v_gene: TRBV5-4
CDR3aa: CASSLVGSPYNEQFF

d_gene: TRBD1
j_gene: TRBJ1-2
v_gene: TRBV10-3
CDR3aa: CAISPGGSYTF

d_gene: TRBD2
j_gene: TRBJ2-7
v_gene: TRBV5-5
CDR3aa: CASSLAGAGDDEQYF

d_gene: NA
j_gene: TRBJ2-5
v_gene: TRBV4-2
CDR3aa: CASSQDQYGAWQTQYF

d_gene: NA
j_gene: TRBJ1-1
v_gene: TRBV29-1
CDR3aa: CSVVGQGHTEAFF

d_gene: NA
j_gene: TRBJ2-2
v_gene: TRBV25-1
CDR3aa: CASSERGASELFF

d_gene: NA
j_gene: TRBJ1-2
v_gene: TRBV6-1
CDR3aa: CASIDTHGYTF

d_gene: TRBD2
j_gene: TRBJ2-1
v_gene: TRBV6-4
CDR3aa: CASSRAGDRNEQFF

d_gene: NA
j_gene: TRBJ1-5
v_gene: TRBV7-2
CDR3aa: CASSGNNQPQHF

d_gene: NA
j_gene: TRBJ2-7
v_gene: TRBV10-3
CDR3aa: CAISESTGAGEVYEQYF

d_gene: NA
j_gene: TRBJ2-2
v_gene: TRBV5-6
CDR3aa: CASSSPGLNTGELFF

d_gene: TRBD1
j_gene: TRBJ2-7
v_gene: TRBV5-4
CDR3aa: CASRPRGMAYEQYF